This record looks at one T cell receptor (beta chain) sequence and its context. The CDR3 has 14 residues. The V gene's germline CDR1 is ENHRY and CDR2 SYGVKD. V was shortened by 5 bases and J by 8 bases, with 16 bases between the two germline ends. The data were obtained in a study of T cells after yellow fever vaccination. MiXCR, applied by TCRdb to the 5' RACE reads, yields one record per CDR3 protein. This table holds approximately 580,000 distinct CDR3 sequences, about 17% found once. Sequencing used PBMCs, obtained 5 to 6 days after the first yellow fever vaccination. This receptor was taken from a man aged 18 to 29 who received the YFV17D yellow fever vaccine. V is TRBV10-3 and J is TRBJ2-1, with D unresolved. The CDR3 nucleotides read TGTGCCATCAGTTCAGGTCCTCTCCTCGATGAGCAGTTCTTC. This codes for CAISSGPLLDEQFF.